What follows are 24 T cell receptor beta chains derived from one specimen sequenced in a study of human T cells and chemical hapten exposure. Time point described: pre-sensitization, week 0. The treatment denotes: therapeutic diphenylcyclopropenone sensitization with weekly scalp DPC. TCRdb fed the RACE reads into MiXCR, producing one record per CDR3 protein. The sample carries 100,000 to 150,000 distinct CDR3 sequences, less than 15% recorded once. The source material was whole blood, sampled in connection with sensitization to the hapten diphenylcyclopropenone (DPC). Receptors originate from a woman between 18 and 30 years old with alopecia areata. Some clones in this sample may be carry-over from other donors' samples.

V usage is TRBV29-1 and J usage is TRBJ2-1; TRBD2 agrees at 10 bases. CDR1 and CDR2 from the germline V gene are SQVTM and ANQGSEA. CDR3 length: 14 residues. J lost 3 bases, V lost 6 bases, and 5 bases had no gene match. The CDR3 sequence is CSVGTSAYYNEQFF. In DNA form, the CDR3 reads TGCAGCGTAGGGACTAGCGCGTACTACAATGAGCAGTTCTTC.

V gene TRBV7-6 combines with J gene TRBJ1-3; D is undetermined. CDR3 length: 15 amino acids. The V and J ends lost 4 bases and 0 bases respectively, with 10 bases between them. The germline V gene has CDR1 SGHVS and CDR2 FNYEAQ. CDR3 residues: CASSSIGSSGNTIYF. CDR3 bases: TGTGCCAGCAGCTCAATCGGCTCCTCTGGAAACACCATATATTTT.

This clonotype was observed many times. The chain links TRBV15 to TRBJ1-3; no clear D. CDR3 length equals 16 residues. The germline CDR1 and CDR2 sequences are LNHNV and YYDKDF (reference sequence). Deletions cut 0 bases from V and 0 bases from J, with 9 bases between. CDR3 residues: CATSRDRPVSGNTIYF. The DNA of the CDR3 is TGTGCCACCAGCAGAGATAGACCCGTCTCTGGAAACACCATATATTTT.

This clonotype was detected a few times. The chain has TRBV4-3 and TRBJ2-4; 11 bases map to TRBD2. This CDR3 contains 20 residues. Germline CDR1 LGHNA, CDR2 YSLEER. V shed 0 bases and J 1 base; nucleotides not matched to a gene: 11. The DNA of the CDR3 is TGCGCCAGCAGCCAAGAAGGAGTTAGCGGGGGGGTTTTTGCCAAAAACATTCAGTACTTC. Translated: CASSQEGVSGGVFAKNIQYF.

This clonotype was recorded at least ten times. This chain links TRBV29-1 with TRBJ2-7; tentative D call: TRBD2 (5 bases). CDR3 size: 12 residues. Germline values: CDR1 SQVTM, CDR2 ANQGSEA. Deletions cut 7 bases from V and 7 bases from J, with 17 bases between. CDR3 sequence: CSGWASPGEQYF. The CDR3 DNA is TGCAGCGGATGGGCCTCCCCGGGGGAGCAGTACTTC.

This clonotype was counted only a few times. The V call is TRBV7-2, the J call TRBJ1-6, with D uncertain. In germline, CDR1 is SGHTA, CDR2 FQGNSA. CDR3 length equals 15 residues. V was cut by 1 base and J by 1 base, with 5 bases left in between. In DNA, the CDR3 is TGTGCCAGCAGCTTAGGGGCGTCCTATAATTCACCCCTCCACTTT. Residues: CASSLGASYNSPLHF.

This clonotype has only a few counts. This chain joins TRBV5-6 and TRBJ2-1; TRBD1 agrees at 9 bases. J was trimmed by 2 bases and V by 0 bases; bases with no gene match: 9. CDR1 and CDR2 (germline): SGHDT, YYEEEE. CDR3 length: 18 amino acids. The CDR3 spells CASSLDLGTGLTYNEQFF. The CDR3 nucleotides read TGTGCCAGCAGCTTGGATCTTGGGACAGGGCTTACCTACAATGAGCAGTTCTTC.

The chain joins TRBV5-1 to TRBJ2-7; 13 positions match TRBD2. This CDR3 has 16 residues. Germline V gives CDR1 SGHRS, CDR2 YFSETQ. V lost 3 bases and J lost 3; bases outside the gene matches: 6. The CDR3 DNA follows: TGCGCCAGCAGCTCAGGGACTAGCGGGGTAAGCTACGAGCAGTACTTC. As protein: CASSSGTSGVSYEQYF.

This clonotype appeared a few times. The CDR3 region has the DNA TGTGCCAGCAGAACGGCGGGAAGGACAGGGGGAGAAGGCAATCAGCCCCAGCATTTT. Translated: CASRTAGRTGGEGNQPQHF. The chain employs TRBV5-4 and TRBJ1-5; the match to TRBD1 covers 10 bases. Unmatched junction bases numbered 16, after V lost 5 bases and J lost 2 bases. Germline values: CDR1 SGHNT, CDR2 YYREEE (reference sequence). This CDR3 comprises 19 residues.

The chain links TRBV6-4 to TRBJ2-2; 8 bases align to TRBD2. With 3 bases clipped from V and 1 base from J, the junction kept 1 base outside the gene matches. The V gene's germline CDR1 is MRHNA and CDR2 SNTAGT. The CDR3 extends over 15 amino acids. CDR3 sequence: CASSESGGNTGELFF. The DNA for the CDR3 is TGTGCCAGCAGTGAAAGCGGGGGGAACACCGGGGAGCTGTTTTTT.

This clonotype has only a few counts. The chain carries TRBV28 and TRBJ2-2, with 9 bases identical to TRBD1. Germline CDR1 and CDR2: MDHEN and SYDVKM. CDR3 length: 14 residues. The J segment lost 3 bases and the V segment lost 10 bases, leaving 6 bases of the junction unmatched. CDR3 coding DNA: TGTGCCACCCGGACAGGGGTCGACACCGGGGAGCTGTTTTTT. Translated, it gives CATRTGVDTGELFF.

This clonotype was observed at least ten times. V gene TRBV29-1 combines with J gene TRBJ2-7, with D tentatively TRBD2 (6 bases). The CDR3 covers 12 residues. Germline V gene sequence: CDR1 SQVTM, CDR2 ANQGSEA. Trimming stripped 7 bases from V and 3 bases from J, with 13 bases between. In DNA form, the CDR3 reads TGCAGCGCCGGGACTGGAGGCTACGAGCAGTACTTC. This encodes CSAGTGGYEQYF.

This chain joins TRBV4-3 and TRBJ2-7, with TRBD2 matching 10 bases. The CDR3 contains 15 residues. The germline gives CDR1 LGHNA, CDR2 YSLEER. The V gene end was trimmed by 3 bases and the J gene end by 2 bases; junction bases not matched to a gene: 4. Written as DNA, the CDR3 is TGCGCCAGCAGCCAGGGGACTAGCGCTACCTACGAGCAGTACTTC. This encodes CASSQGTSATYEQYF.

V gene TRBV6-4 combines with J gene TRBJ2-1; 8 nucleotides agree with TRBD2. Germline V lookup: CDR1 MRHNA, CDR2 SNTAGT. This CDR3 has 15 residues. V dropped 0 bases and J dropped 6; count of bases not matched to a gene: 4. The DNA of the CDR3 is TGTGCCAGCAGTGACTCTAGCGGGGTAGGCAATGAGCAGTTCTTC. Translating gives CASSDSSGVGNEQFF.

The chain uses TRBV20-1 and TRBJ1-1; 7 nucleotides align to TRBD1. The junction had 6 bases not matched to a gene; V was cut back by 4 bases and J by 1 base. The CDR3 spans 14 residues. Germline V gene sequence: CDR1 DFQATT, CDR2 SNEGSKA (reference sequence). CDR3 amino acids: CSATDRVGNTEAFF. Written as DNA, the CDR3 is TGCAGTGCTACTGACAGGGTAGGGAACACTGAAGCTTTCTTT.

This clonotype came up many times. The J gene is TRBJ1-1, the V gene TRBV5-1; 8 bases are shared with TRBD1. The CDR3 length is 15 residues. After removal of 4 bases from V and 5 bases from J, the junction contained 10 bases not matched to a gene. CDR1 and CDR2 from the germline V gene are SGHRS and YFSETQ. In nucleotides, the CDR3 is TGCGCCAGCAGCGTCTCCAGGGGGCTGGGGACTGAAGCTTTCTTT. It translates to CASSVSRGLGTEAFF.

This rearrangement joins TRBV7-6 to TRBJ2-1; 7 bases match TRBD1. The V and J ends lost 1 base and 9 bases, in that order; junction bases with no gene match: 9. Looked up from germline, CDR1 is SGHVS and CDR2 is FNYEAQ. The CDR3 extends over 15 amino acids. CDR3 in DNA: TGTGCCAGCAGCTTAGGACAGGGCGGGTACGGTGAGCAGTTCTTC. This codes for CASSLGQGGYGEQFF.

V usage is TRBV20-1 and J usage is TRBJ1-1, with TRBD1 identical over 9 bases. CDR1 is DFQATT and CDR2 is SNEGSKA in the germline V gene (reference sequence). The CDR3 loop spans 12 amino acids. J lost 7 bases, V lost 4 bases, and 4 bases had no gene match. The CDR3 protein is CSANSDRGEAFF. Written as DNA, the CDR3 is TGCAGTGCTAACTCGGACAGGGGTGAAGCTTTCTTT.

This clonotype was seen more than once but under ten times. The chain links TRBV18 to TRBJ1-2, with TRBD1 matching over 7 bases. The V gene's germline CDR1 is KGHSH and CDR2 LQKENI. V lost 1 base, J lost 4 bases, and 3 bases stayed unmatched. The CDR3 consists of 14 residues. CDR3 sequence reads: CASSPRTGVYGYTF. The CDR3 bases are TGTGCCAGCTCACCACGAACAGGGGTCTATGGCTACACCTTC. Combining the CDR3 with reference TRBV18 and TRBJ1-2 gives the whole variable domain NAGVMQNPRHLVRRRGQEARLRCSPMKGHSHVYWYRQLPEEGLKFMVYLQKENIIDESGMPKERFSAEFPKEGPSILRIQQVVRGDSAAYFCASSPRTGVYGYTFGSGTRLTVV.

This clonotype was picked up many times. J is TRBJ2-7 and V is TRBV4-1; TRBD2 might be the D (6 bases). CDR3 length: 14 residues. The germline V and J ends were trimmed by 0 bases and 4 bases, with 10 bases remaining between them. The V gene's germline CDR1 is MGHRA and CDR2 YSYEKL. The CDR3 nucleotides are TGCGCCAGCAGCCAAGATGCGGGGCCATACGAGCAGTACTTC. Encoded protein: CASSQDAGPYEQYF.

V usage is TRBV30 and J usage is TRBJ1-1; D gene uncertain. In germline, CDR1 is GTSNPN, CDR2 SVGIG (reference sequence). This CDR3 region has 14 residues. The V and J ends lost 0 bases and 7 bases respectively, with 15 bases between them. The CDR3 spells CAWSVNNGNYEAFF. The CDR3 coding sequence is TGTGCCTGGAGTGTAAACAACGGGAACTATGAAGCTTTCTTT.

The V and J genes are TRBV7-2 and TRBJ2-3, with D unresolved. CDR3 size: 12 residues. The germline CDR1 and CDR2 sequences are SGHTA and FQGNSA. V gave up 4 bases and J gave up 6 bases, with 8 bases separating them. CDR3 bases: TGTGCCAGCAGCTCTTGGATGGATACGCAGTATTTT. As protein: CASSSWMDTQYF.

This clonotype was picked up a small number of times. This chain links TRBV11-2 with TRBJ2-5, with TRBD2 as a possible D gene (5 bases). Germline CDR1 is SGHAT and CDR2 is FQNNGV. This CDR3 is built from 16 residues. V shed 4 bases and J shed 1 base, with 16 bases lying between them. The CDR3 DNA is TGTGCCAGCAGCTCGCGATTTACAGCGGCCCAAGAGACCCAGTACTTC. Protein: CASSSRFTAAQETQYF.

At least ten counts were recorded for this clonotype. The chain links TRBV7-2 to TRBJ2-3, with 9 nucleotides matching TRBD2. Germline V gene data show CDR1 as SGHTA and CDR2 as FQGNSA. V lost 1 base and J lost 6; bases outside the gene matches: 8. CDR3 length: 16 amino acids. The CDR3 sequence is CASSLEVLAGMDTQYF. The DNA for the CDR3 is TGTGCCAGCAGCTTAGAGGTACTAGCGGGCATGGATACGCAGTATTTT.